The 22 T cell receptor beta chains reported below all come from one sample, sequenced in a study of blood T cell repertoires in COVID-19. The repertoire was sequenced with immunoSEQ multiplex PCR; TCRdb's copy has only in-frame clones and lacks some. The data contain roughly 400,000 clones, approximately 90% of them singletons. Sequencing was performed on PBMCs or T cells enriched from blood (not recorded which). These receptors all come from a young woman who had been exposed to COVID-19.

The chain joins TRBV30 to TRBJ1-5; 9 nucleotides line up with TRBD1. V lost 6 bases and J lost 3; bases outside the gene matches: 3. The germline V gene encodes CDR1 GTSNPN and CDR2 SVGIG (reference sequence). The CDR3 runs to 13 residues. In nucleotides, the CDR3 is TGTGCCTGTGACAGGGGGATCAATCAGCCCCAGCATTTT. This translates into CACDRGINQPQHF.

This chain joins TRBV28 and TRBJ2-7, with 12 bases lining up with TRBD1. This CDR3 region has 19 residues. The germline CDR1 and CDR2 sequences are MDHEN and SYDVKM. With V trimmed by 4 bases and J by 4 bases, 17 bases remained unmatched. The CDR3 DNA follows: TGTGCCAGCAGTTCCACCGGTGGGACAGGGGGCTGGAGTAGATACGAGCAGTACTTC. This encodes CASSSTGGTGGWSRYEQYF.

This clone showed up just once. J is TRBJ2-1 and V is TRBV9; no firm D call. The CDR3 loop spans 12 amino acids. V lost 4 bases, J lost 4 bases, and 6 bases lay in between. The germline gives CDR1 SGDLS, CDR2 YYNGEE. The chain's CDR3 is CASSSRYNEQFF. CDR3 sequence (DNA): TGTGCCAGCAGCTCCCGTTACAATGAGCAGTTCTTC.

This chain links TRBV4-3 with TRBJ1-2; 8 bases agree with TRBD1. The CDR3 runs to 14 residues. Germline V gives CDR1 LGHNA, CDR2 YSLEER. Losses at the gene ends were 3 bases for V and 7 bases for J; bases not matched to a gene: 7. The CDR3: CASSHLGTGIGYTF. The CDR3 DNA reads as TGCGCCAGCAGCCACCTAGGGACAGGAATTGGCTACACCTTC.

The rearrangement uses TRBV14 and TRBJ1-6; TRBD1 matches 7 bases. V dropped 4 bases and J dropped 10; count of bases not matched to a gene: 10. Per germline, CDR1 SGHDN and CDR2 FVKESK. There are 15 residues in the CDR3. Written as DNA, the CDR3 is TGTGCCAGCAGCCTAAGGGGGCGAGGAAGCTCACCCCTCCACTTT. This sequence encodes CASSLRGRGSSPLHF. The full variable domain, in which reference TRBV14 and TRBJ1-6 provide the parts outside the CDR3, is EAGVTQFPSHSVIEKGQTVTLRCDPISGHDNLYWYRRVMGKEIKFLLHFVKESKQDESGMPNNRFLAERTGGTYSTLKVQPAELEDSGVYFCASSLRGRGSSPLHFGNGTRLTVT.

This chain connects TRBV2 to TRBJ2-5, with a tentative D call TRBD2 (5 bases). The V and J ends lost 6 bases and 1 base respectively, with 27 bases between them. The germline CDR1 and CDR2 sequences are SNHLY and FYNNEI. This CDR3 has 19 residues. This CDR3 is CASSQQYSNIAGSQETQYF. The CDR3 DNA sequence: TGTGCCAGCAGCCAACAATATTCTAACATCGCGGGCTCCCAAGAGACCCAGTACTTC.

This clone appeared a single time. V usage is TRBV29-1 and J usage is TRBJ2-7; 15 bases match TRBD2. Per germline, CDR1 SQVTM and CDR2 ANQGSEA. The V gene end was trimmed by 4 bases and the J gene end by 2 bases; junction bases not matched to a gene: 6. The CDR3 has 16 residues. CDR3 residues: CSVGGLAGGLAYEQYF. The CDR3 DNA follows: TGCAGCGTTGGGGGACTAGCGGGAGGACTCGCCTACGAGCAGTACTTC.

The J gene is TRBJ1-1, the V gene TRBV29-1; the D is unclear. This CDR3 has 11 residues. V lost 3 bases and J 3 bases, leaving 5 bases between the germline ends. Germline assignment: CDR1 SQVTM and CDR2 ANQGSEA. The CDR3 sequence is CSVDSDTEAFF. The CDR3 region has the DNA TGCAGCGTTGATTCTGACACTGAAGCTTTCTTT.

This clone was picked up a small number of times. This sequence joins TRBV28 and TRBJ1-4; D remains ambiguous. CDR3 size: 14 residues. The V gene lost 3 bases and the J gene lost 8 bases, with 13 bases spanning the gap. Germline V lookup: CDR1 MDHEN, CDR2 SYDVKM. The CDR3 coding sequence is TGTGCCAGCAGTTTCCAAGGTGGAGGCGAAAAACTGTTTTTT. Amino acid sequence: CASSFQGGGEKLFF.

Written as DNA, the CDR3 is TGTGCCAGCACCAGTGGGGGCCCAATGGAGCAGCCCCAGCATTTT. This encodes CASTSGGPMEQPQHF. The genes are TRBV28 and TRBJ1-5, with D possibly being TRBD1 (6 bases). The CDR3 is 15 amino acids. Trimming took off 7 bases at V and 7 bases at J, with 20 bases between the two ends. Germline CDR1 and CDR2: MDHEN and SYDVKM.

The rearrangement links TRBV14 to TRBJ2-7; D is uncertain. CDR3 size: 13 residues. Germline CDR1 SGHDN, CDR2 FVKESK. Trimming shortened V by 2 bases and J by 6 bases, and 11 bases separated the two germline ends. Here the CDR3 reads CASSQTPGLEQYF. The CDR3, as DNA: TGTGCCAGCAGCCAAACCCCAGGCCTCGAGCAGTACTTC.

The chain couples TRBV3-1 (or the pseudogene TRBV3-2) to TRBJ2-1; TRBD2 aligns across 9 bases. CDR1 is LGHDT, CDR2 YNNKEL, per germline (reference sequence). V trimming: 4 bases; J trimming: 7 bases; junction bases outside the gene matches: 14. The CDR3 spans 17 residues. The CDR3 DNA sequence: TGTGCCAGCAGCCCTCGCGACGCGGGGGGGTGGAAGAATGAGCAGTTCTTC. Translated, it gives CASSPRDAGGWKNEQFF.

This chain connects TRBV28 to TRBJ2-1; TRBD2 matches at 7 bases. V was pared by 0 bases and J by 0 bases, with 5 bases of the junction left unmatched. The CDR3 runs to 17 residues. CDR1 is MDHEN, CDR2 SYDVKM, per germline. The CDR3 DNA reads TGTGCCAGCAGTTTATGGCGCGGCGGGAGCTCCTACAATGAGCAGTTCTTC. It translates to CASSLWRGGSSYNEQFF.

CDR3 nucleotides: TGTGCCAGCGCCGTGTCCGCCAGGGGTACAGATACGCAGTATTTT. Protein sequence: CASAVSARGTDTQYF. The chain combines TRBV7-8 with TRBJ2-3; possibly TRBD1 for D (6 bases). Trimming shortened V by 8 bases and J by 3 bases, and 18 bases separated the two germline ends. Germline-derived CDR1 and CDR2 are SGHVS and FQNEAQ. The CDR3 extends over 15 amino acids.

The chain carries TRBV7-8 and TRBJ2-3; TRBD2 matches at 9 bases. There are 19 residues in the CDR3. From germline, CDR1 is SGHVS and CDR2 FQNEAQ. V was clipped by 4 bases and J by 2 bases; unmatched bases: 16. CDR3 loop: CASSWRASGIKGLTDTQYF. In DNA, the CDR3 is TGTGCCAGCAGCTGGCGGGCTAGCGGGATCAAGGGACTCACAGATACGCAGTATTTT.

The gene calls are TRBV28 and TRBJ1-3; D is perhaps TRBD1 (6 bases). Trimming cost V 6 bases and J 0 bases, with 12 bases left between them. The CDR3 runs 15 residues. Germline V gene data show CDR1 as MDHEN and CDR2 as SYDVKM. The CDR3 is CASSPDRISGNTIYF. The CDR3 nucleotides read TGTGCCAGCAGCCCCGACAGGATCTCTGGAAACACCATATATTTT. Supplemented by reference TRBV28 and TRBJ1-3, the full variable domain reads DVKVTQSSRYLVKRTGEKVFLECVQDMDHENMFWYRQDPGLGLRLIYFSYDVKMKEKGDIPEGYSVSREKKERFSLILESASTNQTSMYLCASSPDRISGNTIYFGEGSWLTVV.

This chain connects TRBV28 to TRBJ2-5; D is possibly TRBD1 (5 bases). CDR1 MDHEN and CDR2 SYDVKM come from the germline V gene. The CDR3 is made up of 16 amino acids. V lost 5 bases, J lost 3 bases, and 19 bases lay in between. CDR3 in amino acids: CASSRTYPPYEETQYF. CDR3 nucleotide sequence: TGTGCCAGCAGTCGGACATACCCCCCGTATGAAGAGACCCAGTACTTC.

As concerns this clone: Germline and junction disagree at one end, which may indicate a read error. CDR3 in DNA: TGTGCCACCGGCAGCGGGGGGGCCGGGGAGACCCAGTACTTC. It encodes CATGSGGAGETQYF. The chain has TRBV15 and TRBJ2-5; 10 positions match TRBD2. Germline values: CDR1 LNHNV, CDR2 YYDKDF (reference sequence). CDR3 length: 14 residues.

A single count supports this clone. The V gene is TRBV25-1, the J gene TRBJ2-7, with D hard to call. V was pared by 8 bases and J by 4 bases, with 9 bases between. There are 11 residues in the CDR3. Germline CDR1 and CDR2: MGHDK and SYGVNS. The CDR3 nucleotides read TGTGCCAGCGGAGTCGCGTACGAGCAGTACTTC. Translated: CASGVAYEQYF.

The chain combines TRBV5-1 with TRBJ2-7; the match to TRBD1 covers 9 bases. The J segment lost 6 bases and the V segment lost 2 bases, leaving 6 bases of the junction unmatched. The germline V gene has CDR1 SGHRS and CDR2 YFSETQ. The CDR3 length is 14 residues. This chain's CDR3 is CASSFRGQGGEQYF. CDR3 bases: TGCGCCAGCAGCTTTCGGGGACAGGGCGGCGAGCAGTACTTC.

This rearrangement joins TRBV2 to TRBJ2-3; D is unclear. In germline, CDR1 is SNHLY, CDR2 FYNNEI. CDR3 length: 15 residues. Deletions cut 6 bases from V and 0 bases from J, with 13 bases between. CDR3 nucleotides: TGTGCCAGCAGCAAAGGTGGCGGTAGCACAGATACGCAGTATTTT. Protein sequence: CASSKGGGSTDTQYF.

The chain couples TRBV10-1 to TRBJ2-7, with TRBD2 matching 10 bases. V shed 7 bases, J shed 0 bases, and the junction held 12 bases outside the gene matches. This CDR3 is built from 17 residues. CDR1 and CDR2 (germline): WNHNN, SYGVQD (reference sequence). CDR3 sequence: CASIGWVAGGISYEQYF. The CDR3, as DNA: TGCGCCAGCATCGGATGGGTAGCGGGGGGCATCTCCTACGAGCAGTACTTC.